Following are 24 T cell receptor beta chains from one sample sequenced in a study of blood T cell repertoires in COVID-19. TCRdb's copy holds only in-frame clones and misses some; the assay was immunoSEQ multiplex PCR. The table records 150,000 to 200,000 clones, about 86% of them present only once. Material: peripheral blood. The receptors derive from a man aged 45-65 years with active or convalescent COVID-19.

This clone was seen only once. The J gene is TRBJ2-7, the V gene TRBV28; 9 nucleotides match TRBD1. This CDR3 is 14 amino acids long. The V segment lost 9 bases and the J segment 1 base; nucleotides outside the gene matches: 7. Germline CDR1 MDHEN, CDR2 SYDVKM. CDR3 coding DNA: TGTGCCAGTTATGCCGGGACAGGGTCCTACGAGCAGTACTTC. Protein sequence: CASYAGTGSYEQYF. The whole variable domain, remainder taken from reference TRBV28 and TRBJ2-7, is DVKVTQSSRYLVKRTGEKVFLECVQDMDHENMFWYRQDPGLGLRLIYFSYDVKMKEKGDIPEGYSVSREKKERFSLILESASTNQTSMYLCASYAGTGSYEQYFGPGTRLTVT.

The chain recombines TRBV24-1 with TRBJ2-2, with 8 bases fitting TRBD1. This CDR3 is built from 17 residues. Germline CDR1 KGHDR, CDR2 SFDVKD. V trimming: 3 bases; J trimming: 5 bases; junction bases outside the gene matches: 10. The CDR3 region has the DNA TGTGCCACCAGTGATACCAGGGGGCGCCGAGAAACCGGGGAGCTGTTTTTT. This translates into CATSDTRGRRETGELFF.

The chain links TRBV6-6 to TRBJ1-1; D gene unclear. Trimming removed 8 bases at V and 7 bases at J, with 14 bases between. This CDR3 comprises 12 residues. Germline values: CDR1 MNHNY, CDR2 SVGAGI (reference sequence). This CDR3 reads CASRTVGSEAFF. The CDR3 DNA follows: TGTGCCAGCCGGACGGTAGGGAGTGAAGCTTTCTTT.

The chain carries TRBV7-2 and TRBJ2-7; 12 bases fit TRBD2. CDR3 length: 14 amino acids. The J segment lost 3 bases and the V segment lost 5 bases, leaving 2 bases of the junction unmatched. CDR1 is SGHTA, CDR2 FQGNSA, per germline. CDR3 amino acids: CASSLTSGSYEQYF. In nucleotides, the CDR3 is TGTGCCAGCAGCCTGACTAGCGGGAGCTACGAGCAGTACTTC.

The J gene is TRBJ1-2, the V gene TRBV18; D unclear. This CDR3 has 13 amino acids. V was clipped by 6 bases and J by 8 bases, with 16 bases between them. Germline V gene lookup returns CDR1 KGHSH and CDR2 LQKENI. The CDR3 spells CASSLKDRGGYTF. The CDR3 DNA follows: TGTGCCAGCTCCCTTAAGGATCGAGGAGGCTACACCTTC.

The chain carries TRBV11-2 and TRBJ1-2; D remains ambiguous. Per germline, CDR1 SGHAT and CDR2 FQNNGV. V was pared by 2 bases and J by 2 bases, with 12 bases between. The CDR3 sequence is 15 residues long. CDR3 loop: CASSLSPRANYGYTF. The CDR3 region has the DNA TGTGCCAGCAGCTTATCGCCCCGAGCCAACTATGGCTACACCTTC. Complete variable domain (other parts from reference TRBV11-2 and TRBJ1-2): EAGVAQSPRYKIIEKRQSVAFWCNPISGHATLYWYQQILGQGPKLLIQFQNNGVVDDSQLPKDRFSAERLKGVDSTLKIQPAKLEDSAVYLCASSLSPRANYGYTFGSGTRLTVV.

The CDR3 here is CAWKWGGVGYGYTF. The CDR3 region has the DNA TGTGCCTGGAAATGGGGGGGCGTTGGCTATGGCTACACCTTC. This rearrangement joins TRBV30 to TRBJ1-2; TRBD1 might be the D (6 bases). This CDR3 is built from 14 residues. The germline CDR1 and CDR2 sequences are GTSNPN and SVGIG (reference sequence). Trimming took off 4 bases at V and 4 bases at J, with 16 bases between the two ends.

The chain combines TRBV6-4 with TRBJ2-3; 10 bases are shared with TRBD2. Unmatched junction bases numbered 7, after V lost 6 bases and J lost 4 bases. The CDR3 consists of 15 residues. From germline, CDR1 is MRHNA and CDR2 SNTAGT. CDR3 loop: CASSVSGRGADTQYF. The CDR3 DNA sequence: TGTGCCAGCAGCGTAAGCGGGAGGGGCGCAGATACGCAGTATTTT.

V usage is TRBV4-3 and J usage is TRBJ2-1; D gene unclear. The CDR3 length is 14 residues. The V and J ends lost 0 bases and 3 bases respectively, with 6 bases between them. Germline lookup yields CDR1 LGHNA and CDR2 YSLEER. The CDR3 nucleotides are TGCGCCAGCAGCCAAGAAGCCAACTACAATGAGCAGTTCTTC. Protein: CASSQEANYNEQFF.

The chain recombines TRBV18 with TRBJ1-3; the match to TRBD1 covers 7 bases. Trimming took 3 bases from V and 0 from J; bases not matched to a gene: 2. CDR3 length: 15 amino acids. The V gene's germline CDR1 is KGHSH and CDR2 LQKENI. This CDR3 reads CASSPGTVSGNTIYF. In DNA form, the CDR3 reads TGTGCCAGCTCACCGGGGACAGTCTCTGGAAACACCATATATTTT.

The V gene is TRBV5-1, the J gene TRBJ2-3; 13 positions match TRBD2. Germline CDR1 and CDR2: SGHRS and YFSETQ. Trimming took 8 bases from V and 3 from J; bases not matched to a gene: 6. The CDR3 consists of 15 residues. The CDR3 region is CASTTSGGVTDTQYF. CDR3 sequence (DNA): TGCGCCAGTACCACTAGCGGGGGGGTGACAGATACGCAGTATTTT.

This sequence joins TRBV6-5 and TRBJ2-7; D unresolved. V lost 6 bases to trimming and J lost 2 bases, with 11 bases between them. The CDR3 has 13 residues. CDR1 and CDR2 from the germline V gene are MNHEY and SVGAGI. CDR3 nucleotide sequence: TGTGCCAGCAGAGATTCTAGGACCTACGAGCAGTACTTC. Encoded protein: CASRDSRTYEQYF.

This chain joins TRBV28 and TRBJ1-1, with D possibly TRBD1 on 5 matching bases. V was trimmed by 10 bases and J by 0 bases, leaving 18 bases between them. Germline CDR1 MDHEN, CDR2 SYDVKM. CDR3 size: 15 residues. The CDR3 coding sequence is TGTGCCACCGTGGTGGGGGGAAGGGTGAACACTGAAGCTTTCTTT. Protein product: CATVVGGRVNTEAFF.

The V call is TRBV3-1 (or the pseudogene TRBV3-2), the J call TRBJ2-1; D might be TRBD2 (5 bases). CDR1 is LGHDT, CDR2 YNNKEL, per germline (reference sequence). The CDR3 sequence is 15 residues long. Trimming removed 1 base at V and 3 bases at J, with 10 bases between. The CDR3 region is CASSQVTGIYNEQFF. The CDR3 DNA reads TGTGCCAGCAGCCAAGTTACGGGGATCTACAATGAGCAGTTCTTC.

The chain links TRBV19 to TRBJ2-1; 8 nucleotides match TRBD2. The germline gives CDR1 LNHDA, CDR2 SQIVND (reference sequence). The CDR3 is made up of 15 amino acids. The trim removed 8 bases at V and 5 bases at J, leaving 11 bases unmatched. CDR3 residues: CASVDQSGSDNEQFF. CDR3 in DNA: TGTGCCAGTGTTGACCAGAGCGGGAGTGACAATGAGCAGTTCTTC.

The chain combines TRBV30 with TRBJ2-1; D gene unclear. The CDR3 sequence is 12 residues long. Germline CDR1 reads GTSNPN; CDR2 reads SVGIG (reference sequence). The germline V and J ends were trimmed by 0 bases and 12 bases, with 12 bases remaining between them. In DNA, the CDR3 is TGTGCCTGGAGTGTCGCCCAACTACGGCAGTTCTTC. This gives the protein CAWSVAQLRQFF. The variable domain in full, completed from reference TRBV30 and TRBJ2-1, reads SQTIHQWPATLVQPVGSPLSLECTVEGTSNPNLYWYRQAAGRGLQLLFYSVGIGQISSEVPQNLSASRPQDRQFILSSKKLLLSDSGFYLCAWSVAQLRQFFGPGTRLTVL.

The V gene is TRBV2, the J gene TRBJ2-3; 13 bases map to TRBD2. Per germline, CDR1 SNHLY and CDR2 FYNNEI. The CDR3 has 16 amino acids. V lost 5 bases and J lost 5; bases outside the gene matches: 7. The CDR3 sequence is CASSKRTSGGGDTQYF. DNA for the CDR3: TGTGCCAGCAGTAAGAGGACTAGCGGGGGAGGAGATACGCAGTATTTT.

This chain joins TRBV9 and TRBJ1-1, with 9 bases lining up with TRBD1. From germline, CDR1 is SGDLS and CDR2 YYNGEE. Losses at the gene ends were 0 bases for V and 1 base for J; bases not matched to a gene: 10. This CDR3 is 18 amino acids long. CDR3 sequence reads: CASSVDPGTGRRNTEAFF. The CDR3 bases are TGTGCCAGCAGCGTAGATCCAGGGACAGGGCGGAGGAACACTGAAGCTTTCTTT.

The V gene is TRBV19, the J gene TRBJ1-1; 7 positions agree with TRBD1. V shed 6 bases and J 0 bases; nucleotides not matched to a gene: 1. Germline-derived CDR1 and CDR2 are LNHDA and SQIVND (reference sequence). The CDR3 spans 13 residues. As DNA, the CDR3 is TGTGCCAGTAGGGACAGGATGAACACTGAAGCTTTCTTT. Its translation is CASRDRMNTEAFF. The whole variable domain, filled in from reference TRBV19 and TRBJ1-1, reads DGGITQSPKYLFRKEGQNVTLSCEQNLNHDAMYWYRQDPGQGLRLIYYSQIVNDFQKGDIAEGYSVSREKKESFPLTVTSAQKNPTAFYLCASRDRMNTEAFFGQGTRLTVV.

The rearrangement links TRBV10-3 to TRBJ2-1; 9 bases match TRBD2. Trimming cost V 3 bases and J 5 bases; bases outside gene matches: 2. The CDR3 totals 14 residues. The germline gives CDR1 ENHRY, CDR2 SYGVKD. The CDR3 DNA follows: TGTGCCATCAGTGAAATAGCGGGGGACAATGAGCAGTTCTTC. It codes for CAISEIAGDNEQFF.

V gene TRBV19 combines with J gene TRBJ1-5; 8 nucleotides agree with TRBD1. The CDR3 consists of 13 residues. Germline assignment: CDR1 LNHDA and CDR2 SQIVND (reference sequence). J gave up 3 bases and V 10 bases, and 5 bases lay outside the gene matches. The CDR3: CATSQGANQPQHF. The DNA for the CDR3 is TGTGCCACCTCGCAGGGGGCCAATCAGCCCCAGCATTTT.

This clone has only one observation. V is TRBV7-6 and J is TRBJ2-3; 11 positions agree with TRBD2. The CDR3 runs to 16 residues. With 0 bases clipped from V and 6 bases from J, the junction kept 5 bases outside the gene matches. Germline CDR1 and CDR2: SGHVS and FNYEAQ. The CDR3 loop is CASSLATSGSGDTQYF. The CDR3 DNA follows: TGTGCCAGCAGCTTAGCTACTAGCGGGAGCGGTGATACGCAGTATTTT.

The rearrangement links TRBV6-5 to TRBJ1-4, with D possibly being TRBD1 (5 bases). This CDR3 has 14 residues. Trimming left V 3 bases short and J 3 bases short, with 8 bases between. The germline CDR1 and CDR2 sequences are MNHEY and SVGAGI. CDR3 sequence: CASSYRGSNEKLFF. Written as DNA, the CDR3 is TGTGCCAGCAGTTATCGGGGGTCTAATGAAAAACTGTTTTTT.

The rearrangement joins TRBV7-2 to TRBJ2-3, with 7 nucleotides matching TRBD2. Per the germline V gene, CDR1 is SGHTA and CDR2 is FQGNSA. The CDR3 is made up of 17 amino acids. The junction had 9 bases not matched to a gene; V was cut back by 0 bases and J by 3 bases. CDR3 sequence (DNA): TGTGCCAGCAGCTTAGCCCCGGGAGCGGGGACGACAGATACGCAGTATTTT. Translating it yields CASSLAPGAGTTDTQYF.